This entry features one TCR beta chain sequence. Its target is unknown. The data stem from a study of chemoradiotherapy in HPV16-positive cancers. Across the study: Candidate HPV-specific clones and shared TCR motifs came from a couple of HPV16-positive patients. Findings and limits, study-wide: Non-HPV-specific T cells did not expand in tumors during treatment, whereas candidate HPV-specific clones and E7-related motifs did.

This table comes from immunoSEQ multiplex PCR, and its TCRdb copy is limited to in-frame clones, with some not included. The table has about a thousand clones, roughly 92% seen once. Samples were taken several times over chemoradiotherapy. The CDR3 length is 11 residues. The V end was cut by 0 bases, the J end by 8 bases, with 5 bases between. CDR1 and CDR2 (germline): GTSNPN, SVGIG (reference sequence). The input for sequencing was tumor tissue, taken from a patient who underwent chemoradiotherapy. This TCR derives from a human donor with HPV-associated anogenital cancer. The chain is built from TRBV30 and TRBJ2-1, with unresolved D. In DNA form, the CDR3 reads TGTGCCTGGAGTGTGTTATATGAGCAGTTCTTC. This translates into CAWSVLYEQFF.